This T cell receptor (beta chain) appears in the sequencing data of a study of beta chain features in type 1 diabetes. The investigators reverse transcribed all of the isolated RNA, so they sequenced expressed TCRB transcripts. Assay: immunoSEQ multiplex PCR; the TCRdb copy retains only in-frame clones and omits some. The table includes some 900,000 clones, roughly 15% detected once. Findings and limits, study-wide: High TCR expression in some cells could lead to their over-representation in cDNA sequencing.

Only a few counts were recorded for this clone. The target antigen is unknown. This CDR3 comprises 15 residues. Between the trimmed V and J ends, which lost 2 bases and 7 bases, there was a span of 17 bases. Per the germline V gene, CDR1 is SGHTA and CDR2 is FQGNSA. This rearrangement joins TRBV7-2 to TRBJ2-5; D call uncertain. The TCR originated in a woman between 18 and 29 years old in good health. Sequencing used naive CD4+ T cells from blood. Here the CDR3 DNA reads TGTGCCAGCAGCTTATCGTTCGGGCGATGGGGGACCCAGTACTTC. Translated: CASSLSFGRWGTQYF.